Listed below are T cell receptor beta chains from one sample, sequenced in a study of a mutant IDH1 vaccine in newly diagnosed glioma. Antigen specificity for these receptors is unknown. Repertoires were generated with immunoSEQ multiplex PCR, while TCRdb's copy carries only in-frame clones and drops some. The sample includes approximately 70,000 clones, approximately 84% seen only once; the top ten take roughly 15%. The sample here was PBMCs, taken from a glioma patient whose treatment included an IDH1 peptide vaccine. Receptor source: a man between 18 and 29 years old with glioma. Both conserved end residues are part of each CDR3. The order of the fields is D gene, V gene, J gene, clone size, CDR3 DNA, CDR3 protein. D genes are given only for firm matches. Not all rows give a size; the values are once, few, many and, for expanded clones, a class.

>-|TRBV7-6|TRBJ1-2|once
TGTGCCAGCAGCTCAGGCAGGGAGGACTATGGCTACACCTTC
CASSSGREDYGYTF
>-|TRBV7-6|TRBJ2-1|-
TGTGCCAGCAGCTTAGATTATTGGAGCTCCTACAATGAGCAGTTCTTC
CASSLDYWSSYNEQFF
>TRBD1|TRBV7-2|TRBJ2-7|-
TGTGCCAGCAGCCTCGACAGGGGGGGCTACGAGCAGTACTTC
CASSLDRGGYEQYF
>TRBD2|TRBV4-3|TRBJ2-3|-
TGCGCCAGCAGCCAAGATCAGCCGGGAGGGGGTCGGGATACGCAGTATTTT
CASSQDQPGGGRDTQYF
>TRBD2|TRBV19|TRBJ2-2|once
TGTGCCAGTAGTAGGCTCACTAGCGGGAGGAGCACCGGGGAGCTGTTTTTT
CASSRLTSGRSTGELFF
>-|TRBV5-1|TRBJ2-7|-
TGCGCCAGCAGCCCCGGGGGACAGTACGGGTACGAGCAGTACTTC
CASSPGGQYGYEQYF
>-|TRBV19|TRBJ1-3|-
TGTGCCAGTAGTTTTCAGGTACTCTCTGGAAACACCATATATTTT
CASSFQVLSGNTIYF
>-|TRBV6-1|TRBJ1-2|-
TGTGCCAGCAGTTCGACACTGTCGACATGGGGCTACACCTTC
CASSSTLSTWGYTF
>-|TRBV2|TRBJ2-5|-
TGTGCCAGCGATACAGGACACAACCAAGAGACCCAGTACTTC
CASDTGHNQETQYF
>TRBD1|TRBV5-6|TRBJ1-5|once
TGTGCCAGCAATGGCAGGGGGCTCCCCTATAGCAATCAGCCCCAGCATTTT
CASNGRGLPYSNQPQHF
>TRBD1|TRBV7-9|TRBJ1-1|-
TGTGCCAGCAAGAACAGGGGGAACACTGAAGCTTTCTTT
CASKNRGNTEAFF
>-|TRBV11-3|TRBJ2-1|-
TGTGCCAGCAGCCCCGGGACGGGGACTGGCCCGAGCTACAATGAGCAGTTCTTC
CASSPGTGTGPSYNEQFF
>TRBD2|TRBV19|TRBJ2-7|-
TGTGCCAGTAGTCCCTCCGGGACTAGCGGGTACGAGCAGTACTTC
CASSPSGTSGYEQYF
>TRBD1|TRBV5-1|TRBJ2-7|-
TGCGCCAGCAGTTCGGACAGGTCCTACGAGCAGTACTTC
CASSSDRSYEQYF
>-|TRBV7-9|TRBJ1-2|few
TGTGCCAGCAGCTTAGAGGACACTAATGGCTACACCTTC
CASSLEDTNGYTF
>-|TRBV7-9|TRBJ1-1|few
TGTGCCAGCAGTTACTACCATGGGACTGAAGCTTTCTTT
CASSYYHGTEAFF
>TRBD1|TRBV30|TRBJ2-7|-
TGTGCCGGGACAGGGGGCGGCGAGCAGTACTTC
CAGTGGGEQYF
>-|TRBV27|TRBJ1-5|-
TGTGCCAGCAGTCCAGGGGATCAGCCCCAGCATTTT
CASSPGDQPQHF
>-|TRBV14|TRBJ1-5|-
TGTGCCAGCAGCTTCGGGAGCAATCAGCCCCAGCATTTT
CASSFGSNQPQHF
>TRBD1|TRBV7-2|TRBJ1-1|-
TGTGCCAGCAGCACGGACAGGGGTAGGCCTGAAGCTTTCTTT
CASSTDRGRPEAFF
>-|TRBV13|TRBJ1-5|-
TGTGCCAGCAGCTTAGGCCAGGGTAGGGGCAATCAGCCCCAGCATTTT
CASSLGQGRGNQPQHF
>-|TRBV12-5|TRBJ1-5|-
TGTGCTAGTGGTTCCCCGGGGAGGGGCGGCAATCAGCCCCAGCATTTT
CASGSPGRGGNQPQHF
>-|TRBV18|TRBJ1-1|-
TGTGCCAGCTCACCCCTACGAGGGCTGCCGAACACTGAAGCTTTCTTT
CASSPLRGLPNTEAFF
>TRBD1|TRBV10-3|TRBJ1-2|-
TGTGCCATCAGCAAAAATTTTGGGACAGGGGGCGATGGCTACACCTTC
CAISKNFGTGGDGYTF